This TCR beta chain was documented in a study of shared clonotypes between healthy human individuals. Regarding the study as a whole: Represented diversity, genetic and exposure-history alike, was limited by few donors. Investigators collected only blood, and repertoires in tissues likely differ.

In replicate PCRs of unsorted PBMC, approximately 320 ng DNA, about 31,000 T cell genomes, was used. Using immunoSEQ multiplex PCR, the repertoire was profiled, and TCRdb retains in-frame clones only, with some absent. In the table there are nearly 500,000 clones, about three quarters of which are singletons. A note on this clone: Its specificity is not known.

CDR1 and CDR2 from the germline V gene are SGHRS and YFSETQ. CDR3 length: 16 residues. V shed 4 bases, J shed 1 base, and the junction held 9 bases outside the gene matches. The V call is TRBV5-1, the J call TRBJ2-7; 9 positions agree with TRBD2. Material for sequencing was PBMCs. This clonotype was obtained from a woman in her thirties or forties in good health. Some clones in this sample may be carry-over from other donors' samples. CDR3 residues: CASSPLNSGSSYEQYF. CDR3 DNA: TGCGCCAGCAGCCCCTTGAATAGCGGGAGTTCCTACGAGCAGTACTTC.